Listed here are 15 T cell receptor beta chains from one sample, sequenced in a study of beta chain features in type 1 diabetes. cDNA synthesis used the whole RNA isolate, giving expressed TCRB sequences. This table comes from immunoSEQ multiplex PCR, and its TCRdb copy is limited to in-frame clones, with some not included. The data show more than 85,000 clones, with 40% seen just once and approximately 0.065% held by the top ten. Sequenced material: stem cell memory CD4+ T cells from blood. These receptors were collected from a woman between 18 and 29 years old in good health.

This rearrangement joins TRBV30 to TRBJ1-5; D is perhaps TRBD1 (5 bases). The germline CDR1 and CDR2 sequences are GTSNPN and SVGIG (reference sequence). The CDR3 spans 14 residues. V was shortened by 0 bases and J by 7 bases, with 13 bases between the two germline ends. The DNA for the CDR3 is TGTGCCTGGAGTGTAAGCAGGGTCAGGCAGCCCCAGCATTTT. Residues: CAWSVSRVRQPQHF.

This rearrangement joins TRBV27 to TRBJ2-7; 9 nucleotides match TRBD1. The CDR3 loop spans 14 amino acids. The junction had 8 bases not matched to a gene; V was cut back by 5 bases and J by 6 bases. The germline V gene has CDR1 MNHEY and CDR2 SMNVEV (reference sequence). The CDR3 nucleotides are TGTGCCAGCAGTCCTGGGACAGGGAGAGGCGAGCAGTACTTC. Translating it yields CASSPGTGRGEQYF.

This clone was recorded a few times. The chain has TRBV7-3 and TRBJ2-1, with 13 bases identical to TRBD2. CDR3 length: 15 residues. The germline V gene encodes CDR1 SGHTA and CDR2 FQGTGA. V was clipped by 4 bases and J by 8 bases; unmatched bases: 5. As DNA, the CDR3 is TGTGCCAGCAGCTCCAGGACTAGCGGGAGTGATGAGCAGTTCTTC. Translation: CASSSRTSGSDEQFF.

V usage is TRBV29-1 and J usage is TRBJ2-7; TRBD2 agrees at 14 bases. V lost 7 bases and J lost 6; bases outside the gene matches: 8. The CDR3 is 14 amino acids. Germline loops: CDR1 SQVTM, CDR2 ANQGSEA. This CDR3 reads CSGGGLAGEAEQYF. DNA of the CDR3: TGCAGCGGGGGGGGACTAGCGGGAGAGGCCGAGCAGTACTTC.

The gene calls are TRBV28 and TRBJ2-3; 10 positions agree with TRBD2. CDR1 is MDHEN, CDR2 SYDVKM, per germline. Unmatched junction bases numbered 16, after V lost 5 bases and J lost 5 bases. The CDR3 length is 18 residues. CDR3 amino acids: CASSPTPGLAGAIDTQYF. In DNA form, the CDR3 reads TGTGCCAGCAGTCCTACCCCCGGGCTAGCGGGAGCCATAGATACGCAGTATTTT. Based on the CDR3 plus reference TRBV28 and TRBJ2-3, the full variable domain is DVKVTQSSRYLVKRTGEKVFLECVQDMDHENMFWYRQDPGLGLRLIYFSYDVKMKEKGDIPEGYSVSREKKERFSLILESASTNQTSMYLCASSPTPGLAGAIDTQYFGPGTRLTVL.

The rearrangement links TRBV28 to TRBJ2-7; possibly TRBD2 for D (6 bases). Trimming left V 4 bases short and J 3 bases short, with 16 bases between. Germline-derived CDR1 and CDR2 are MDHEN and SYDVKM. This CDR3 is built from 15 residues. This CDR3 is CASSCRTKGCYEQYF. In nucleotides, the CDR3 is TGTGCCAGCAGTTGTCGGACTAAAGGGTGCTACGAGCAGTACTTC.

The chain combines TRBV5-1 with TRBJ2-2; D perhaps matches TRBD1 (6 bases). The CDR3 runs 16 residues. Germline loops: CDR1 SGHRS, CDR2 YFSETQ. Trimming cost V 0 bases and J 1 base, with 10 bases left between them. Here the CDR3 DNA reads TGCGCCAGCAGCTTGGCCCTGGGACAGAACACCGGGGAGCTGTTTTTT. Protein: CASSLALGQNTGELFF.

V and J are TRBV7-9 and TRBJ2-7; TRBD2 aligns across 7 bases. The V gene's germline CDR1 is SEHNR and CDR2 FQNEAQ (reference sequence). J was trimmed by 1 base and V by 2 bases; bases with no gene match: 8. The CDR3 is 16 amino acids. CDR3 amino acids: CASSLSRGRKSYEQYF. CDR3 bases: TGTGCCAGCAGCTTAAGTCGCGGGAGAAAATCCTACGAGCAGTACTTC.

This clone has a count of ten or more. The chain couples TRBV5-1 to TRBJ2-7, with 12 nucleotides matching TRBD1. This CDR3 contains 19 residues. Germline CDR1 and CDR2: SGHRS and YFSETQ. Germline trimming cut 4 bases from V and 0 bases from J; bases unmatched to any gene: 14. CDR3 nucleotide sequence: TGCGCCAGCAGCCGACAATCGGGACAGGGGGCGTCGAGCTCCTACGAGCAGTACTTC. Residues: CASSRQSGQGASSSYEQYF.

This clone appeared a few times. The chain couples TRBV5-4 to TRBJ2-6; D call uncertain. Trimming stripped 4 bases from V and 0 bases from J, with 14 bases between. The length of the CDR3 is 17 residues. Germline V gene sequence: CDR1 SGHNT, CDR2 YYREEE (reference sequence). The CDR3 sequence: CASSHGARDSGANVLTF. CDR3 nucleotides: TGTGCCAGCAGCCACGGAGCAAGAGACTCTGGGGCCAACGTCCTGACTTTC. The entire variable domain, with the rest obtained from reference TRBV5-4 and TRBJ2-6, is as follows: ETGVTQSPTHLIKTRGQQVTLRCSSQSGHNTVSWYQQALGQGPQFIFQYYREEENGRGNFPPRFSGLQFPNYSSELNVNALELDDSALYLCASSHGARDSGANVLTFGAGSRLTVL.

This clone was picked up a small number of times. The J gene is TRBJ1-1, the V gene TRBV27; D is ambiguous. The germline V gene encodes CDR1 MNHEY and CDR2 SMNVEV (reference sequence). Trimming stripped 0 bases from V and 1 base from J, with 12 bases between. This CDR3 is 16 amino acids long. CDR3: CASSLSPGRQNTEAFF. CDR3 nucleotide sequence: TGTGCCAGCAGTTTATCCCCGGGGAGACAGAACACTGAAGCTTTCTTT.

The chain recombines TRBV30 with TRBJ1-6; a weak D match, TRBD1 (5 bases). Trimming removed 4 bases from V and 7 bases from J, with 17 bases in between. CDR1 and CDR2 (germline): GTSNPN, SVGIG (reference sequence). The CDR3 contains 15 residues. CDR3 sequence reads: CAWTAGGRINSPLHF. The CDR3 coding sequence is TGTGCCTGGACGGCCGGGGGACGGATAAATTCACCCCTCCACTTT.

The table lists this clone with a few counts. The chain is built from TRBV28 and TRBJ2-1, with 11 bases aligning to TRBD2. The germline V gene has CDR1 MDHEN and CDR2 SYDVKM. V lost 5 bases to trimming and J lost 4 bases; unmatched junction nucleotides: 7. The CDR3 is 16 amino acids. CDR3 bases: TGTGCCAGCAGTCTTTTAGTAGCGGGAGGGTACAATGAGCAGTTCTTC. This encodes CASSLLVAGGYNEQFF.

The J gene is TRBJ1-2, the V gene TRBV7-8; possible D gene TRBD1, 5 bases. CDR1 and CDR2 (germline): SGHVS, FQNEAQ. The V and J ends lost 5 bases and 6 bases respectively, with 19 bases between them. This CDR3 is built from 15 residues. The CDR3 coding sequence is TGTGCCAGCAGCCAACTCCAGACCGGGGGGGATGGCTACACCTTC. Amino acids: CASSQLQTGGDGYTF.

The chain recombines TRBV7-8 with TRBJ1-3; D remains ambiguous. Trimming took 1 base from V and 13 from J, leaving 8 bases between them. The CDR3 has 11 residues. Germline CDR1 SGHVS, CDR2 FQNEAQ. Written as DNA, the CDR3 is TGTGCCAGCAGCTTAGGGCAGAGGATATATTTT. Translation gives CASSLGQRIYF.